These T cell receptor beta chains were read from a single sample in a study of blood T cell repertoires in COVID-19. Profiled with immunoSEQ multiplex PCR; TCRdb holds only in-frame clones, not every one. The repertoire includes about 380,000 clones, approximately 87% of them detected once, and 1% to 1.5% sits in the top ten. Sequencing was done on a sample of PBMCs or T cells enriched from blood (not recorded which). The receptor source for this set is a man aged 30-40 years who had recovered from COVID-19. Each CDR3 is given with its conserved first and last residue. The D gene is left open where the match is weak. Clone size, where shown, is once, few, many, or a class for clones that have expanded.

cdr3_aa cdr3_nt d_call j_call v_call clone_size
CASSLVTIINQPQHF TGTGCCAGCAGCTTAGTGACTATCATAAATCAGCCCCAGCATTTT - TRBJ1-5 TRBV7-2 -
CASSPRGQANTEAFF TGCGCCAGCAGCCCCAGGGGACAGGCGAACACTGAAGCTTTCTTT TRBD1 TRBJ1-1 TRBV4-1 -
CASSLDYNQPQHF TGTGCCAGCAGCCTCGACTACAATCAGCCCCAGCATTTT - TRBJ1-5 TRBV5-4 -
CASSLVAPNSPLHF TGTGCCAGCAGCTTAGTAGCCCCAAATTCACCCCTCCACTTT - TRBJ1-6 TRBV7-9 -
CASSRGRPLGGSYEQYF TGCGCCAGCAGCCGAGGAAGACCCTTGGGGGGCTCCTACGAGCAGTACTTC - TRBJ2-7 TRBV4-3 -
CASSPGGQGAGNTIYF TGCGCCAGCAGCCCGGGGGGACAGGGGGCTGGAAACACCATATATTTT TRBD1 TRBJ1-3 TRBV5-1 -
CATSRRSGTGNYGYTF TGTGCCACCAGCAGACGATCCGGGACAGGGAACTATGGCTACACCTTC TRBD1 TRBJ1-2 TRBV15 once
CAGGQDNSPLHF TGTGCCGGAGGGCAGGATAATTCACCCCTCCACTTT - TRBJ1-6 TRBV2 -
CASSIVADPSNQPQHF TGTGCCAGTAGTATAGTCGCAGATCCTAGCAATCAGCCCCAGCATTTT - TRBJ1-5 TRBV19 -
CASSPDVRVGQAFF TGTGCCAGCAGCCCAGACGTCCGGGTGGGTCAGGCTTTCTTT - TRBJ1-1 TRBV7-2 -
CASSNFGTGGSEQYF TGTGCCAGTAGTAATTTCGGGACAGGGGGTTCGGAGCAGTACTTC TRBD1 TRBJ2-7 TRBV19 -
CASSQAFGTGGNQPQHF TGTGCCAGCAGCCAAGCCTTCGGGACAGGAGGCAATCAGCCCCAGCATTTT TRBD1 TRBJ1-5 TRBV3-1/TRBV3-2 -
CASSPIPDLETFF TGTGCCAGCAGCCCCATCCCTGATCTGGAGACTTTCTTT - TRBJ1-1 TRBV7-9 -
CASSAQGYEQYF TGTGCCAGCAGCGCACAGGGGTACGAGCAGTACTTC TRBD1 TRBJ2-7 TRBV7-2 -
CASSRSGSYNEQFF TGTGCCAGCAGCCGCTCCGGCTCCTACAATGAGCAGTTCTTC - TRBJ2-1 TRBV11-2 -
CASSLRGGINEKLFF TGCGCCAGCAGCTTGAGAGGCGGAATTAATGAAAAACTGTTTTTT - TRBJ1-4 TRBV5-1 -
CASSSVTGELFF TGTGCCAGCAGTTCGGTCACCGGGGAGCTGTTTTTT - TRBJ2-2 TRBV27 -
CASSGGEGTPSGYGYTF TGTGCCAGCAGTGGGGGGGAGGGTACTCCGTCTGGCTATGGCTACACCTTC - TRBJ1-2 TRBV2 once
CASSVAGQANEKLFF TGTGCCAGCAGCGTAGCCGGACAGGCGAATGAAAAACTGTTTTTT TRBD1 TRBJ1-4 TRBV9 -
CASSGWTGVTGELFF TGTGCCAGCAGTGGCTGGACAGGGGTCACCGGGGAGCTGTTTTTT TRBD1 TRBJ2-2 TRBV25-1 -
CASSFTGTNTGELFF TGCGCCAGCAGCTTCACAGGGACGAACACCGGGGAGCTGTTTTTT - TRBJ2-2 TRBV5-1 -
CASSLTYAATEAFF TGTGCCAGCAGCTTAACATACGCGGCCACTGAAGCTTTCTTT - TRBJ1-1 TRBV7-3 -
CASSPGPGSQPQHF TGTGCCAGCAGCCCAGGGCCCGGGAGTCAGCCCCAGCATTTT - TRBJ1-5 TRBV7-2 -
CAWSEGVNTGELFF TGTGCCTGGAGTGAGGGGGTGAACACCGGGGAGCTGTTTTTT - TRBJ2-2 TRBV30 -
CASSWTVEETQYF TGTGCCAGTAGTTGGACAGTGGAAGAGACCCAGTACTTC - TRBJ2-5 TRBV19 -
CASSSQDSSQETQYF TGCGCCAGCAGCTCACAAGACAGTAGCCAAGAGACCCAGTACTTC - TRBJ2-5 TRBV5-1 -
CASKTDYSGNTIYF TGTGCCAGCAAAACGGACTACTCTGGAAACACCATATATTTT - TRBJ1-3 TRBV6-5 -
CASKNRGYTF TGTGCCAGTAAGAACCGGGGCTACACCTTC - TRBJ1-2 TRBV19 -
CASSSTGGDNSPLHF TGTGCCAGCAGTTCTACAGGCGGGGATAATTCACCCCTCCACTTT - TRBJ1-6 TRBV7-6 -
CASSYGLAPNTGELFF TGTGCCAGCAGTTACGGACTAGCCCCGAACACCGGGGAGCTGTTTTTT TRBD2 TRBJ2-2 TRBV6-2/TRBV6-3 once
CATGTVKSFGYTF TGTGCCACCGGGACAGTCAAAAGTTTCGGCTACACCTTC TRBD1 TRBJ1-2 TRBV6-5 -
CASSFASGTGRTEAFF TGTGCCAGCAGCTTTGCCTCCGGGACAGGGAGGACTGAAGCTTTCTTT TRBD1 TRBJ1-1 TRBV7-2 -
CASSPTTGRSYNSPLHF TGTGCCAGCAGCCCAACGACAGGGCGCTCCTATAATTCACCCCTCCACTTT TRBD1 TRBJ1-6 TRBV7-2 -
CASSLVTGTYGYTF TGCGCCAGCAGCTTGGTCACAGGGACCTATGGCTACACCTTC - TRBJ1-2 TRBV5-1 -
CASTTTRCTAGPQHF TGTGCCAGCACTACTACACGTTGTACCGCGGGGCCCCAGCATTTT - TRBJ1-5 TRBV27 -
CAITSLESSGNTIYF TGTGCCATCACCTCACTTGAGAGCTCTGGAAACACCATATATTTT - TRBJ1-3 TRBV10-3 -
CASSWTGSLNEQGYTF TGCGCCAGCAGCTGGACAGGGAGTTTAAACGAGCAGGGCTACACCTTC TRBD1 TRBJ1-2 TRBV5-1 -
CASSLLTDQETQYF TGTGCCAGCAGCTTGCTAACAGACCAAGAGACCCAGTACTTC - TRBJ2-5 TRBV5-6 -
CASSFQQGAEAFF TGTGCCAGCAGCTTCCAACAGGGGGCTGAAGCTTTCTTT TRBD1 TRBJ1-1 TRBV7-9 few
CASSYAQATDTQYF TGTGCCAGCAGTTACGCGCAGGCGACAGATACGCAGTATTTT - TRBJ2-3 TRBV6-5 -
CSGQVNEKLFF TGCAGCGGGCAGGTTAATGAAAAACTGTTTTTT - TRBJ1-4 TRBV29-1 -
CASSSLGAQYF TGTGCCAGTAGTTCCTTGGGAGCGCAGTACTTC - TRBJ2-7 TRBV19 -
CASSLTDRFTETQYF TGTGCCAGCAGCCTCACGGACAGGTTTACAGAGACCCAGTACTTC TRBD1 TRBJ2-5 TRBV3-1/TRBV3-2 once
CASSWTGPPDYGYTF TGTGCCAGCAGCTGGACTGGTCCTCCGGACTATGGCTACACCTTC - TRBJ1-2 TRBV5-8 -
CASSEVAQETQYF TGTGCCAGCAGTGAAGTAGCCCAAGAGACCCAGTACTTC - TRBJ2-5 TRBV2 -
CASSYPASGLNTGELFF TGTGCCAGCAGTTACCCGGCTAGCGGGCTGAACACCGGGGAGCTGTTTTTT TRBD2 TRBJ2-2 TRBV6-8 -
CAWSELNSPLHF TGTGCCTGGAGTGAGCTCAATTCACCCCTCCACTTT - TRBJ1-6 TRBV30 few
CASSYLGTDHEKLFF TGTGCCAGCAGTTACCTCGGGACAGATCATGAAAAACTGTTTTTT TRBD1 TRBJ1-4 TRBV6-5 few
CASSGGDDPYEQYF TGTGCCAGCAGCGGGGGGGACGACCCCTACGAGCAGTACTTC TRBD2 TRBJ2-7 TRBV11-2 once
CASSNPRDSYNSPLHF TGTGCCAGTAGCAACCCCCGGGACAGCTATAATTCACCCCTCCACTTT TRBD1 TRBJ1-6 TRBV19 -
CASSEGVSGLYEQYF TGCGCCAGCAGTGAAGGGGTTTCGGGTCTGTACGAGCAGTACTTC - TRBJ2-7 TRBV10-2 -
CASSSDSAGQPQHF TGTGCCAGCAGCTCGGACTCGGCGGGTCAGCCCCAGCATTTT - TRBJ1-5 TRBV7-2 -
CAGGDRGNGYTF TGTGCCGGAGGGGACAGGGGCAATGGCTACACCTTC TRBD1 TRBJ1-2 TRBV9 -